Listed here are 8 T cell receptor beta chains from one sample, sequenced in a study of chemoradiotherapy in HPV16-positive cancers. The protocol was immunoSEQ multiplex PCR, while the TCRdb copy is restricted to in-frame clones and leaves out a portion. The sample carries about 9,500 clones, about 80% recorded once. This material consisted of blood, taken from a patient who underwent chemoradiotherapy. These receptor sequences come from a human donor with HPV-associated anogenital cancer.

The chain links TRBV11-2 to TRBJ2-6; 9 bases match TRBD1. Trimming removed 10 bases from V and 4 bases from J; junction bases left unmatched: 8. Germline V gives CDR1 SGHAT, CDR2 FQNNGV. The length of the CDR3 is 15 residues. The DNA for the CDR3 is TGTGCCACCCCGGGACAGGGATCCGGGGCCAACGTCCTGACTTTC. Its translation: CATPGQGSGANVLTF.

The rearrangement uses TRBV7-7 and TRBJ2-1; D not certain. This CDR3 is 14 amino acids long. In germline, CDR1 is SSHAT, CDR2 FNYEAQ (reference sequence). The CDR3 loop reads CAPEGLTEYNEQFF. In DNA, the CDR3 is TGTGCTCCGGAAGGCCTTACCGAATACAATGAGCAGTTCTTC. Full variable domain (missing parts from reference TRBV7-7 and TRBJ2-1): GAGVSQSPRYKVTKRGQDVTLRCDPISSHATLYWYQQALGQGPEFLTYFNYEAQPDKSGLPSDRFSAERPEGSISTLTIQRTEQRDSAMYRCAPEGLTEYNEQFFGPGTRLTVL.

The chain couples TRBV5-5 to TRBJ2-5, with TRBD2 matching 7 bases. The CDR3 is 14 amino acids. V shed 0 bases, J shed 5 bases, and the junction held 4 bases outside the gene matches. CDR1 and CDR2 from the germline V gene are SGHKS and YYEKEE (reference sequence). This CDR3 reads CASSLVRGGETQYF. For the CDR3, the DNA is TGTGCCAGCAGCTTGGTCCGGGGAGGGGAGACCCAGTACTTC.

V is TRBV5-6 and J is TRBJ2-3; D tentatively fits TRBD1 or TRBD2 (5 bases each). CDR3 length equals 16 residues. CDR1 is SGHDT and CDR2 is YYEEEE in the germline V gene. Trimming took off 3 bases at V and 1 base at J, with 15 bases between the two ends. CDR3 sequence reads: CASSSPGRTGTDTQYF. In nucleotides, the CDR3 is TGTGCCAGCAGCTCACCGGGACGTACAGGCACAGATACGCAGTATTTT.

The chain carries TRBV2 and TRBJ1-1; 7 nucleotides match TRBD1. V dropped 6 bases and J dropped 1; count of bases not matched to a gene: 11. The CDR3 totals 16 residues. Germline-derived CDR1 and CDR2 are SNHLY and FYNNEI. As DNA, the CDR3 is TGTGCCAGCAGCGCTAACCGACAGGGTCAGAACACTGAAGCTTTCTTT. This translates into CASSANRQGQNTEAFF.

This clone came up once. CDR3 in amino acids: CASSEAGGQGAREQYF. The CDR3 DNA follows: TGTGCCAGCAGTGAAGCAGGGGGACAGGGGGCGAGGGAGCAGTACTTC. The chain links TRBV6-1 to TRBJ2-7, with 12 bases identical to TRBD1. Germline CDR1 and CDR2: MNHNS and SASEGT. The CDR3 has 16 amino acids. V lost 0 bases, J lost 7 bases, and 7 bases stayed unmatched.

The chain has TRBV28 and TRBJ2-7, with D possibly called TRBD1 or TRBD2 (5 bases each). Trimming stripped 4 bases from V and 3 bases from J, with 10 bases between. Germline values: CDR1 MDHEN, CDR2 SYDVKM. This CDR3 has 13 amino acids. DNA for the CDR3: TGTGCCAGCAGTTGGGACCCCGACTACGAGCAGTACTTC. Protein sequence: CASSWDPDYEQYF.

The chain employs TRBV5-1 and TRBJ2-1, with D possibly matching TRBD1 (5 bases). The V gene lost 4 bases and the J gene lost 1 base, with 12 bases spanning the gap. Germline V gene lookup returns CDR1 SGHRS and CDR2 YFSETQ. The CDR3 totals 15 residues. The CDR3 DNA is TGCGCCAGCAGCCTACAGGATCCATCCTACAATGAGCAGTTCTTC. Translation gives CASSLQDPSYNEQFF.